One and the same sample provided the 30 T cell receptor beta chains below, sequenced in a study of T cell repertoires in cytomegalovirus infection. TCRdb used MiXCR to reprocess the reads, holding one entry per CDR3 protein. This table holds fewer than 350,000 distinct CDR3 sequences, 9.5% found once. Sequencing used PBMCs. The receptors originated from a human donor in good health (CMV status not recorded). Some clones in this sample may be carry-over from other donors' samples.

This chain connects TRBV5-4 to TRBJ2-3; 8 nucleotides line up with TRBD1. With 0 bases clipped from V and 1 base from J, the junction kept 7 bases outside the gene matches. The CDR3 runs to 17 residues. In germline, CDR1 is SGHNT, CDR2 YYREEE (reference sequence). In nucleotides, the CDR3 is TGTGCCAGCAGCTTGGGGTCAGGGGGCTTTCGCACAGATACGCAGTATTTT. Its translation: CASSLGSGGFRTDTQYF.

In this sample, this clonotype turned up once. This chain joins TRBV7-2 and TRBJ2-3; perhaps D is TRBD1 or TRBD2 (5 bases each). V was cut by 4 bases and J by 2 bases, with 13 bases left in between. The length of the CDR3 is 15 residues. From germline, CDR1 is SGHTA and CDR2 FQGNSA. The CDR3 coding sequence is TGTGCCAGCAGCTCGGTGCAGGGACCCACAGATACGCAGTATTTT. Translation: CASSSVQGPTDTQYF.

This clonotype was observed a handful of times. The J gene is TRBJ1-6, the V gene TRBV7-2; D possibly corresponds to TRBD1 (6 bases). The V gene's germline CDR1 is SGHTA and CDR2 FQGNSA. The CDR3 is 16 amino acids. The ends were cut back, 4 bases at V and 3 bases at J, with 13 bases in the middle. Written as DNA, the CDR3 is TGTGCCAGCAGCTCCCAGGGGCCCAACTATAATTCACCCCTCCACTTT. Translated: CASSSQGPNYNSPLHF.

The rearrangement links TRBV6-2 or TRBV6-3 to TRBJ2-7; the D is unclear. The CDR3 runs 13 residues. Germline V lookup: CDR1 MNHEY, CDR2 SVGEGT. Trimming cost V 6 bases and J 3 bases, with 12 bases left between them. Here the CDR3 reads CASSRLSGYEQYF. The CDR3, as DNA: TGTGCCAGCAGCCGCTTGTCGGGCTACGAGCAGTACTTC.

This clonotype was seen a handful of times. J is TRBJ2-1 and V is TRBV14; TRBD1 is a possible D gene (6 bases). The CDR3 loop spans 16 amino acids. CDR1 is SGHDN and CDR2 is FVKESK in the germline V gene. V was trimmed by 0 bases and J by 3 bases, leaving 12 bases between them. DNA for the CDR3: TGTGCCAGCAGCCAAGATCCGTGGGGGCGCTACAATGAGCAGTTCTTC. It specifies CASSQDPWGRYNEQFF.

The table lists this clonotype with many counts. The rearrangement uses TRBV12-3 or TRBV12-4 and TRBJ2-1, with a tentative D call TRBD1 (6 bases). V gave up 5 bases and J gave up 8 bases, with 19 bases separating them. The CDR3 is 15 amino acids. In DNA form, the CDR3 reads TGTGCCAGCAGTCCCCTCGGCAGGGGTACCGATGAGCAGTTCTTC. It specifies CASSPLGRGTDEQFF.

Many counts were recorded for this clonotype. V and J are TRBV27 and TRBJ2-3; 8 nucleotides match TRBD2. CDR1 MNHEY and CDR2 SMNVEV come from the germline V gene (reference sequence). Trimming at V came to 5 bases and at J to 6 bases, leaving 10 bases not matched to a gene. The CDR3 has 15 residues. The CDR3 here is CASSRSPGLGDTQYF. CDR3 DNA: TGTGCCAGCAGTCGAAGCCCGGGACTAGGGGATACGCAGTATTTT.

This clonotype came up a few times. The genes are TRBV6-1 and TRBJ1-5, with TRBD1 matching 10 bases. The CDR3 covers 15 residues. The germline V gene encodes CDR1 MNHNS and CDR2 SASEGT. J was trimmed by 7 bases and V by 6 bases; bases with no gene match: 9. The CDR3 loop is CASSSGQGKRQPQHF. The CDR3 DNA reads as TGTGCCAGCAGCTCGGGACAGGGGAAACGCCAGCCCCAGCATTTT.

The chain uses TRBV10-3 and TRBJ2-5; D is uncertain. The germline gives CDR1 ENHRY, CDR2 SYGVKD. This CDR3 has 11 amino acids. V shed 2 bases and J shed 3 bases, with 1 base lying between them. The CDR3 DNA reads TGTGCCATCAGTGAGAAAGAGACCCAGTACTTC. Its protein is CAISEKETQYF.

V gene TRBV19 combines with J gene TRBJ2-3; the D gene is possibly TRBD1 (6 bases). There are 14 residues in the CDR3. From germline, CDR1 is LNHDA and CDR2 SQIVND (reference sequence). V lost 5 bases and J 5 bases, leaving 14 bases between the germline ends. In nucleotides, the CDR3 is TGTGCCAGTAGTTCAGTGGGGGCGAGAGATACGCAGTATTTT. As protein: CASSSVGARDTQYF.

As regards this clonotype: A read error may explain this, as a much larger clone is one base away. This chain links TRBV7-9 with TRBJ2-3; 9 bases agree with TRBD1. There are 14 residues in the CDR3. Germline CDR1 SEHNR, CDR2 FQNEAQ (reference sequence). The ends lost 7 bases at V and 5 bases at J; junction bases unmatched: 7. Here the CDR3 DNA reads TGTGCCAGCACCCCCGGACAGGGGAAAGATACGCAGTATTTT. This codes for CASTPGQGKDTQYF.

This clonotype was counted at least ten times. The chain joins TRBV7-7 to TRBJ1-5; D is undetermined. This CDR3 comprises 17 residues. Germline-derived CDR1 and CDR2 are SSHAT and FNYEAQ (reference sequence). Trimming removed 1 base from V and 6 bases from J, with 19 bases in between. Here the CDR3 reads CASSLVVRRSRGQPQHF. As DNA, the CDR3 is TGTGCCAGCAGCTTAGTGGTCCGGCGGTCCCGGGGTCAGCCCCAGCATTTT.

This clonotype was observed at least ten times. The chain is built from TRBV15 and TRBJ2-3, with TRBD1 matching 10 bases. Germline V lookup: CDR1 LNHNV, CDR2 YYDKDF (reference sequence). J lost 4 bases, V lost 3 bases, and 10 bases had no gene match. The CDR3 length is 17 residues. The CDR3 DNA reads as TGTGCCACCAGCAGGGGGGACAGGGGAGGCATTGCAGATACGCAGTATTTT. It codes for CATSRGDRGGIADTQYF.

This clonotype was found many times. This chain links TRBV6-1 with TRBJ2-2; 8 positions agree with TRBD1. Germline CDR1 and CDR2: MNHNS and SASEGT. Unmatched junction bases numbered 13, after V lost 6 bases and J lost 4 bases. The CDR3 has 17 residues. CDR3 bases: TGTGCCAGCAGGATCCCCCGAGGACAGGGTGCCACCGGGGAGCTGTTTTTT. It yields the protein CASRIPRGQGATGELFF.

This chain connects TRBV5-6 to TRBJ1-2; no firm D call. The CDR3 runs to 14 residues. The germline V gene has CDR1 SGHDT and CDR2 YYEEEE. V lost 2 bases to trimming and J lost 8 bases, with 16 bases between them. The CDR3 reads CASSLLGPDWGYTF. CDR3 sequence (DNA): TGTGCCAGCAGCTTACTGGGCCCAGATTGGGGCTACACCTTC.

A few counts support this clonotype. The chain joins TRBV6-2 or TRBV6-3 to TRBJ2-3; D gene uncertain. CDR1 and CDR2 (germline): MNHEY, SVGEGT. Trimming stripped 6 bases from V and 2 bases from J, with 15 bases between. The CDR3 runs 15 residues. CDR3 residues: CASSLPESSTDTQYF. As DNA, the CDR3 is TGTGCCAGCAGCTTACCGGAATCTTCCACAGATACGCAGTATTTT.

This clonotype was observed many times. The V and J genes are TRBV4-3 and TRBJ1-1; D is ambiguous. V gave up 1 base and J gave up 2 bases, with 5 bases separating them. Germline V gene data show CDR1 as LGHNA and CDR2 as YSLEER. This CDR3 is 13 amino acids long. The CDR3 nucleotides are TGCGCCAGCAGCCAAGCCTATAACACTGAAGCTTTCTTT. This translates into CASSQAYNTEAFF.

In its sample, this clonotype was seen many times. The V gene is TRBV29-1, the J gene TRBJ2-2; 8 nucleotides agree with TRBD2. CDR3 length: 17 amino acids. V lost 3 bases, J lost 0 bases, and 9 bases stayed unmatched. Germline V gene sequence: CDR1 SQVTM, CDR2 ANQGSEA. CDR3 sequence (DNA): TGCAGCGTTGAGGGGGTAGCGGGGATACCGAACACCGGGGAGCTGTTTTTT. Translating it yields CSVEGVAGIPNTGELFF.

This clonotype was recorded a few times. This chain joins TRBV28 and TRBJ2-7, with D possibly being TRBD1 or TRBD2 (5 bases each). In germline, CDR1 is MDHEN, CDR2 SYDVKM. This CDR3 is built from 15 residues. V shed 4 bases and J shed 0 bases, with 13 bases lying between them. The CDR3 protein is CASSSRDLHSYEQYF. CDR3 nucleotides: TGTGCCAGCAGTTCCCGGGACCTACACTCCTACGAGCAGTACTTC. Based on the CDR3 plus reference TRBV28 and TRBJ2-7, the full variable domain is DVKVTQSSRYLVKRTGEKVFLECVQDMDHENMFWYRQDPGLGLRLIYFSYDVKMKEKGDIPEGYSVSREKKERFSLILESASTNQTSMYLCASSSRDLHSYEQYFGPGTRLTVT.

This clonotype was recorded many times. The chain combines TRBV28 with TRBJ1-6, with a possible D match to TRBD1 (5 bases). Germline V gene sequence: CDR1 MDHEN, CDR2 SYDVKM. V was clipped by 4 bases and J by 5 bases, with 15 bases between them. This CDR3 region has 16 residues. In DNA form, the CDR3 reads TGTGCCAGCAGTTACCCGGACCGGGACCATAATTCACCCCTCCACTTT. It translates to CASSYPDRDHNSPLHF.

At least ten counts were recorded for this clonotype. The gene calls are TRBV28 and TRBJ1-2; no clear D. CDR3 length: 13 residues. Germline V CDR1 and CDR2: MDHEN, SYDVKM. The V and J ends lost 6 bases and 1 base respectively, with 9 bases between them. The CDR3: CASSSSFNYGYTF. As DNA, the CDR3 is TGTGCCAGCAGCTCGAGTTTTAACTATGGCTACACCTTC.

The gene calls are TRBV20-1 and TRBJ2-3, with TRBD2 identical over 9 bases. V gave up 0 bases and J gave up 2 bases; unmatched junction bases: 6. The germline V gene encodes CDR1 DFQATT and CDR2 SNEGSKA (reference sequence). The CDR3 has 16 residues. In DNA form, the CDR3 reads TGCAGTGCTAGAGATCGGCCTAGCGGGAACACAGATACGCAGTATTTT. Translating gives CSARDRPSGNTDTQYF.

This clonotype turned up a few times. The V and J genes are TRBV7-9 and TRBJ2-5, with a tentative D call TRBD1 (6 bases). The CDR3 extends over 12 amino acids. CDR1 and CDR2 (germline): SEHNR, FQNEAQ (reference sequence). V was trimmed by 5 bases and J by 5 bases, leaving 9 bases between them. The CDR3 loop is CASSTGLETQYF. The CDR3, as DNA: TGTGCCAGCAGCACAGGGTTGGAGACCCAGTACTTC. The variable domain in full, completed from reference TRBV7-9 and TRBJ2-5, reads DTGVSQNPRHKITKRGQNVTFRCDPISEHNRLYWYRQTLGQGPEFLTYFQNEAQLEKSRLLSDRFSAERPKGSFSTLEIQRTEQGDSAMYLCASSTGLETQYFGPGTRLLVL.

Only a few counts were recorded for this clonotype. V and J are TRBV28 and TRBJ2-5; 7 positions match TRBD2. V was clipped by 10 bases and J by 5 bases; unmatched bases: 13. Germline CDR1 MDHEN, CDR2 SYDVKM. This CDR3 is built from 14 residues. The CDR3 spells CAIGEGGSPETQYF. Written as DNA, the CDR3 is TGTGCCATCGGGGAGGGAGGGTCACCGGAGACCCAGTACTTC. Looking up the rest from reference TRBV28 and TRBJ2-5 gives the full variable domain: DVKVTQSSRYLVKRTGEKVFLECVQDMDHENMFWYRQDPGLGLRLIYFSYDVKMKEKGDIPEGYSVSREKKERFSLILESASTNQTSMYLCAIGEGGSPETQYFGPGTRLLVL.

This clonotype appeared a few times. The rearrangement joins TRBV14 to TRBJ2-1; weak D call: TRBD2 (6 bases). The V end was cut by 4 bases, the J end by 0 bases, with 10 bases between. The CDR3 loop spans 15 amino acids. The germline V gene has CDR1 SGHDN and CDR2 FVKESK. CDR3 in amino acids: CASSPFGSSYNEQFF. Written as DNA, the CDR3 is TGTGCCAGCAGCCCCTTCGGGAGCTCCTACAATGAGCAGTTCTTC. The complete variable domain, with remaining parts taken from reference TRBV14 and TRBJ2-1, reads EAGVTQFPSHSVIEKGQTVTLRCDPISGHDNLYWYRRVMGKEIKFLLHFVKESKQDESGMPNNRFLAERTGGTYSTLKVQPAELEDSGVYFCASSPFGSSYNEQFFGPGTRLTVL.

The chain has TRBV12-5 and TRBJ2-3; 10 bases agree with TRBD2. The CDR3 spans 15 residues. With 3 bases clipped from V and 5 bases from J, the junction kept 5 bases outside the gene matches. CDR1 is LGHNT, CDR2 FRNRAP, per germline. As DNA, the CDR3 is TGTGCTAGTGGTTTCCGGCTAGCGGGGGAAGATACGCAGTATTTT. This gives the protein CASGFRLAGEDTQYF. The whole variable domain, remainder taken from reference TRBV12-5 and TRBJ2-3, is DARVTQTPRHKVTEMGQEVTMRCQPILGHNTVFWYRQTMMQGLELLAYFRNRAPLDDSGMPKDRFSAEMPDATLATLKIQPSEPRDSAVYFCASGFRLAGEDTQYFGPGTRLTVL.

The chain links TRBV12-3 or TRBV12-4 to TRBJ2-5; D tentatively reads TRBD1 or TRBD2 (5 bases each). CDR3 length: 14 amino acids. V dropped 5 bases and J dropped 7 bases, with 17 bases sitting between them. CDR3 DNA: TGTGCCAGCAGTCCTGCCGGGGCAGAGGGGACCCAGTACTTC. This codes for CASSPAGAEGTQYF.

V and J are TRBV25-1 and TRBJ2-3; D unclear. Trimming left V 2 bases short and J 14 bases short, with 11 bases between. This CDR3 is 11 amino acids long. The V gene's germline CDR1 is MGHDK and CDR2 SYGVNS. The CDR3 is CASSEVKGWYF. CDR3 DNA: TGTGCCAGCAGTGAAGTGAAGGGTTGGTATTTT. The full variable domain, in which reference TRBV25-1 and TRBJ2-3 provide the parts outside the CDR3, is EADIYQTPRYLVIGTGKKITLECSQTMGHDKMYWYQQDPGMELHLIHYSYGVNSTEKGDLSSESTVSRIRTEHFPLTLESARPSHTSQYLCASSEVKGWYFGPGTRLTVL.

The chain has TRBV28 and TRBJ2-5, with D tentatively TRBD2 (6 bases). In germline, CDR1 is MDHEN, CDR2 SYDVKM. Trimming stripped 2 bases from V and 6 bases from J, with 13 bases between. The length of the CDR3 is 14 residues. The CDR3 loop reads CASSLSRRGKTQYF. The DNA of the CDR3 is TGTGCCAGCAGTTTAAGTAGGAGGGGCAAGACCCAGTACTTC.

This clonotype was seen repeatedly, ten times or more. J is TRBJ1-1 and V is TRBV7-6; D call uncertain. The V end lost 5 bases, the J end lost 2 bases, and 15 bases lay between the germline ends. The CDR3 is made up of 15 amino acids. The germline V gene has CDR1 SGHVS and CDR2 FNYEAQ. The CDR3 nucleotides read TGTGCCAGCAGCCGGGAGGAGCGGGTTAACACTGAAGCTTTCTTT. Its protein is CASSREERVNTEAFF.